The present TCR beta chain was sequenced within a study of T cell repertoires in cytomegalovirus infection. About the research overall: CMV infection together with matching HLA type was indicated by public TCR beta signatures. Study-wide results and caveats: Across the ex vivo response, the dominant clonotypes were HLA-C-restricted CMV-specific TCR beta clonotypes.

This clonotype was observed many times. The antigen remains unidentified. Each CDR3 protein is one row after TCRdb ran MiXCR on the reads. Here the sample spans over 250,000 distinct CDR3 sequences, roughly a fifth being singletons. The specimen was cultured PBMCs, collected from culture after CMV antigen stimulation. The receptor was derived from a human donor in good health (CMV status not recorded). Some clones in this sample may be carry-over from other donors' samples.

CDR3 DNA: TGTGCCAGCAGCTTACCCGGAGATACGCAGTATTTT. Translated: CASSLPGDTQYF. The chain joins TRBV7-8 to TRBJ2-3; D remains unclear. The CDR3 sequence is 12 residues long. The V end was cut by 2 bases, the J end by 5 bases, with 5 bases between. Per germline, CDR1 SGHVS and CDR2 FQNEAQ.